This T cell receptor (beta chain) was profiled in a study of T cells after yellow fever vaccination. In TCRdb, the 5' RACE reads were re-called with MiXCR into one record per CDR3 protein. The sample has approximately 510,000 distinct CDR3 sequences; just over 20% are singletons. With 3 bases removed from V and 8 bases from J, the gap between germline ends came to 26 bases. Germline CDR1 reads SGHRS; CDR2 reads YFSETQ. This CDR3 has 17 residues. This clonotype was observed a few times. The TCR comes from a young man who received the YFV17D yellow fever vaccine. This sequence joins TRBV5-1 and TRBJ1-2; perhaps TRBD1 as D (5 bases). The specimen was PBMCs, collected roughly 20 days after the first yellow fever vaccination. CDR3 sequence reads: CASSSPPPLGQGRGYTF. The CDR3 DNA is TGCGCCAGCAGCTCGCCCCCACCCCTTGGGCAGGGTAGGGGCTACACCTTC.